The source of this T cell receptor beta chain is a study of shared clonotypes between healthy human individuals. The CDR3 is 16 residues long. The V gene's germline CDR1 is LGHNA and CDR2 YNFKEQ. As regards this clone: At one end the junction does not follow the germline gene, possibly because of a read error.

The data were produced by immunoSEQ multiplex PCR, yet TCRdb's version contains in-frame clones alone and is incomplete. The sample carries about 520,000 clones, 65% to 85% recorded once. The chain has TRBV4-2 and TRBJ2-1, with 7 bases that match TRBD2. The TCR comes from a woman in her 40s in good health. Some clones in this sample may be carry-over from other donors' samples. The sequenced sample consisted of PBMCs. The CDR3 reads CASSLSTSWSYNEQFF. For the CDR3, the DNA is TGTGCTAGCAGCCTCTCGACTAGCTGGAGCTACAATGAGCAGTTCTTC.